This T cell receptor (beta chain) was sequenced in a study of T-cell reconstitution after alpha-beta-depleted transplantation in children. Notes on the study in general: After one year, T-cell counts and TCRbeta diversity mostly came from new T cells. Several hundred rapidly expanded clones from non-depleted graft cells reportedly supplied alpha-beta T cells about two months post-transplant. Elevated TCRbeta diversity at day 60 was traced, in some patients, to surviving recipient T cells and thymic progenitors.

Researchers prepared the TCRbeta library using unique molecular identifiers, the study reports. In TCRdb, the PCR reads were re-called with MiXCR into one record per CDR3 protein. Found here are some 290,000 distinct CDR3 sequences, over 20% of them singletons; the top ten hold approximately 11%. Comment on this clonotype: Its antigen is as yet unknown.

Germline V gives CDR1 SGDLS, CDR2 YYNGEE. The length of the CDR3 is 16 residues. Deletions cut 2 bases from V and 1 base from J, with 16 bases between. This material consisted of PBMCs, mostly from graft donor cells, taken 180 days after TCRalphabeta/CD19-depleted stem cell transplant. This receptor was obtained from a male patient younger than 18 who had a stem cell transplant for acute lymphoblastic leukemia, so the T cells may come from the graft donor. The J gene is TRBJ2-7, the V gene TRBV9, with D possibly TRBD1 on 8 matching bases. The CDR3 is CASSVATGGGSYEQYF. The CDR3 DNA follows: TGTGCCAGCAGCGTTGCCACAGGGGGGGGGTCCTACGAGCAGTACTTC.